Listed below are T cell receptor beta chains from one sample, sequenced in a study of cytomegalovirus exposure and HLA in healthy donors. Sequenced by immunoSEQ multiplex PCR; TCRdb stores in-frame clones only, minus some. Here the sample table reports 100,000 to 150,000 clones. Sequencing input: PBMCs. These receptors all come from a man aged 18-30 years in good health and CMV-seronegative. Each CDR3 is given with its conserved first and last residue. The D gene is left open where the match is weak. Expanded clones get a size class; other rows say once, few or many, or leave the size out.

TRBV9,TRBJ2-2,-,-,CASSVDTGSNTGELFF,TGTGCCAGCAGCGTAGATACGGGATCGAACACCGGGGAGCTGTTTTTT
TRBV28,TRBJ2-3,-,TRBD2,CASSLGGTSGRGTQYF,TGTGCCAGCAGTTTAGGGGGGACTAGCGGGAGAGGTACGCAGTATTTT
TRBV6-1,TRBJ2-3,-,-,CADRPFTDTQYF,TGTGCCGACAGGCCATTCACAGATACGCAGTATTTT
TRBV27,TRBJ2-7,-,-,CASSLVRSYEQYF,TGTGCCAGCAGTTTAGTCAGATCCTACGAGCAGTACTTC
TRBV27,TRBJ1-2,-,TRBD1,CASSPGTGTYGYTF,TGTGCCAGCAGTCCAGGGACAGGGACCTATGGCTACACCTTC
TRBV6-5,TRBJ2-7,-,TRBD1,CASSLGQGAYEQYF,TGTGCCAGCAGTCTCGGACAGGGGGCATACGAGCAGTACTTC
TRBV19,TRBJ1-5,-,-,CASTRSGYSNQPQHF,TGTGCCAGTACTCGGTCAGGATATAGCAATCAGCCCCAGCATTTT
TRBV30,TRBJ1-1,-,TRBD1,CAWFAGTGNTEAFF,TGTGCCTGGTTCGCCGGGACAGGAAACACTGAAGCTTTCTTT
TRBV9,TRBJ1-5,-,-,CASSDGGAGGQPQHF,TGTGCCAGCAGCGATGGAGGGGCTGGGGGTCAGCCCCAGCATTTT
TRBV7-2,TRBJ1-1,-,-,CASSLAWAGNTEAFF,TGTGCCAGCAGCTTAGCATGGGCGGGGAACACTGAAGCTTTCTTT
TRBV28,TRBJ1-2,-,-,CASSLKRAGFYGYTF,TGTGCCAGCAGTTTAAAAAGGGCGGGCTTCTATGGCTACACCTTC
TRBV7-3,TRBJ2-1,-,TRBD1,CASSYTGQGRDEQFF,TGTGCCAGCAGCTATACGGGACAGGGGCGGGATGAGCAGTTCTTC
TRBV21-1,TRBJ1-1,-,-,CASSKLWGVDTEAFF,TGTGCCAGCAGCAAATTGTGGGGGGTTGACACTGAAGCTTTCTTT
TRBV6-1,TRBJ1-2,-,-,CASKLSGNYGYTF,TGTGCCAGCAAACTGAGCGGTAACTATGGCTACACCTTC
TRBV6-1,TRBJ1-2,-,TRBD1,CASIPGTGGFHGYTF,TGTGCCAGTATTCCCGGGACAGGGGGTTTTCATGGCTACACCTTC
TRBV5-5,TRBJ2-7,-,-,CASSSPSGTLGYEQYF,TGTGCCAGCAGCTCGCCCTCGGGAACCCTCGGGTACGAGCAGTACTTT
TRBV28,TRBJ1-4,-,TRBD1,CASSSSSRDRGKLFF,TGTGCCAGCAGTTCCTCGTCCCGGGACAGGGGAAAACTGTTTTTT
TRBV4-1,TRBJ2-3,-,TRBD2,CASSQDFQRGNRAQYF,TGCGCCAGCAGCCAAGATTTCCAGCGGGGAAACCGGGCGCAGTATTTT
TRBV5-6,TRBJ1-4,-,-,CASSLGLTTNEKLFF,TGTGCCAGCAGCTTGGGGCTTACAACTAATGAAAAACTGTTTTTT
TRBV2,TRBJ2-1,-,TRBD2,CASRGLAGRNEQFF,TGTGCCAGCAGGGGACTAGCGGGGAGAAATGAGCAGTTCTTC
TRBV9,TRBJ2-1,-,TRBD1,CASSVGQGYNEQFF,TGTGCCAGCAGCGTGGGACAGGGCTACAATGAGCAGTTCTTC
TRBV7-2,TRBJ1-2,-,-,CASSLARGYTF,TGTGCCAGCAGCTTAGCGCGGGGCTACACCTTC
TRBV6-1,TRBJ1-2,-,TRBD1,CASSERQGTNYGYTF,TGTGCCAGCAGTGAACGACAGGGAACCAACTATGGCTACACCTTC
TRBV7-6,TRBJ2-3,-,TRBD1,CASSLGGLPPADTQYF,TGTGCCAGCAGCCTAGGGGGCCTCCCTCCTGCAGATACGCAGTATTTT
TRBV7-9,TRBJ1-1,-,-,CASSYPEQGNTEAFF,TGTGCCAGCAGCTATCCGGAACAGGGGAACACTGAAGCTTTCTTT
TRBV18,TRBJ2-3,-,TRBD2,CASSSGASTDTQYF,TGTGCCAGCTCAAGCGGGGCTAGCACAGATACGCAGTATTTT
TRBV7-2,TRBJ1-2,-,-,CASSLDRNNYGYTF,TGTGCCAGCAGCTTAGATAGAAATAACTATGGCTACACCTTC
TRBV5-6,TRBJ2-1,-,-,CASSLLNHFSGSEQFF,TGTGCCAGCAGCTTGTTAAACCATTTTAGCGGCAGCGAGCAGTTCTTC
TRBV6-5,TRBJ1-3,-,-,CASSSPTAGNTIYF,TGTGCCAGCAGCTCCCCCACGGCTGGAAACACCATATATTTT
TRBV4-1,TRBJ1-4,-,-,CASSQDLHGAAEKLFF,TGCGCCAGCAGCCAAGACCTCCATGGAGCTGCCGAAAAACTGTTTTTT
TRBV29-1,TRBJ1-5,-,TRBD1,CSVSTGVHQPQHF,TGCAGCGTTTCTACAGGGGTACATCAGCCCCAGCATTTT
TRBV6-1,TRBJ1-2,-,-,CASSFHRGFSGYTF,TGTGCCAGCAGTTTTCATCGGGGATTTTCTGGCTACACCTTC
TRBV5-4,TRBJ1-1,medium-sized,TRBD1,CASSLGDRTLNTEAFF,TGTGCCAGCAGCTTGGGGGACAGGACCTTGAACACTGAAGCTTTCTTT
TRBV6-5,TRBJ1-6,-,-,CASSNRQNSPLHF,TGTGCCAGCAGTAACAGACAAAATTCACCCCTCCACTTT
TRBV4-2,TRBJ2-3,-,-,CASSQDFSGVADRTQYF,TGTGCCAGCAGCCAAGATTTTTCGGGGGTAGCGGACCGTACGCAGTATTTT
TRBV6-4,TRBJ1-1,-,-,CASTRRTAKNTEAFF,TGTGCCAGCACCAGAAGGACAGCTAAGAACACTGAAGCTTTCTTT
TRBV6-6,TRBJ2-7,-,-,CASRPQGGGTYEQYF,TGTGCCAGCAGACCTCAGGGGGGAGGTACCTACGAGCAGTACTTC
TRBV7-9,TRBJ2-1,-,TRBD2,CASSKREPRNLSYNEQFF,TGTGCCAGCAGCAAGCGGGAGCCCCGCAATCTTTCCTACAATGAGCAGTTCTTC
TRBV10-3,TRBJ1-4,-,-,CAIRGGDLEKLFF,TGTGCCATCCGCGGAGGAGACCTAGAAAAACTGTTTTTT
TRBV6-5,TRBJ1-5,-,TRBD1,CASSYDRVNQPQHF,TGTGCCAGCAGTTATGACAGGGTCAATCAGCCCCAGCATTTT
TRBV7-8,TRBJ1-6,-,TRBD1,CASSIGQGNSPLHF,TGTGCCAGCAGCATAGGACAGGGGAATTCACCCCTCCACTTT
TRBV9,TRBJ1-6,-,TRBD1,CASRRGQELASPLHF,TGTGCCAGCAGGCGGGGACAGGAGCTTGCTTCACCCCTCCACTTT
TRBV9,TRBJ1-5,-,-,CANPARAQHF,TGTGCCAACCCAGCTCGGGCCCAGCATTTT
TRBV10-3,TRBJ1-5,-,-,CAIRGEDSNQPQHF,TGTGCCATCAGAGGGGAAGACAGCAATCAGCCCCAGCATTTT
TRBV6-1,TRBJ2-1,-,TRBD2,CASSAPSGGLYNEQFF,TGTGCCAGCAGTGCCCCCTCGGGGGGGCTTTACAATGAGCAGTTCTTC
TRBV28,TRBJ1-6,-,-,CASRLGGVEPLHF,TGTGCCAGCAGGCTTGGCGGTGTTGAACCCCTCCACTTT
TRBV27,TRBJ2-1,-,-,CASSFEGDEQFF,TGTGCCAGCAGTTTTGAGGGGGATGAGCAGTTCTTC
TRBV19,TRBJ2-1,-,TRBD2,CASRKTSGGLYNEQFF,TGTGCCAGTCGCAAAACTAGCGGGGGATTATACAATGAGCAGTTCTTC
TRBV6-5,TRBJ1-2,-,TRBD1,CASSYSGQAVYGYTF,TGTGCCAGCAGTTACTCCGGACAGGCGGTCTATGGCTACACCTTC
TRBV5-6,TRBJ2-2,-,-,CASSLVGPGELVF,TGTGCCAGCAGCTTGGTCGGACCCGGGGAGCTGGTTTTT
TRBV25-1,TRBJ2-1,-,-,CASSDLGNEQFF,TGTGCCAGCAGTGATCTCGGGAATGAGCAGTTCTTC